The source of this T cell receptor (beta chain) is a study of molecular identifiers for immune sequencing clone quantification. The germline CDR1 and CDR2 sequences are SGHAT and FQDESV (reference sequence). The CDR3 totals 18 residues. Trimming removed 0 bases from V and 3 bases from J; junction bases left unmatched: 12. TCRdb re-derived calls from the PCR reads in MiXCR, one entry per CDR3 protein. The repertoire has some 680,000 distinct CDR3 sequences, 25% of them found once; the top ten carry about 0.78%. This clonotype was detected only a few times. Specimen: naive CD8+ T cells from blood, with Jurkat cell RNA spiked in. Described subset: FACS-sorted CD8+CD4-CCR7+CD45RA+ naive T cells. The TCR originated in a human donor in good health. Some libraries in this study had Jurkat cell RNA spiked in. The rearrangement uses TRBV11-1 and TRBJ2-7; 9 bases map to TRBD1. The CDR3 coding sequence is TGTGCCAGCAGCTTAGCTCCGAGGGGGACAGGGTCGTACTACGAGCAGTACTTC. Residues: CASSLAPRGTGSYYEQYF. The full variable domain, in which reference TRBV11-1 and TRBJ2-7 provide the parts outside the CDR3, is EAEVAQSPRYKITEKSQAVAFWCDPISGHATLYWYRQILGQGPELLVQFQDESVVDDSQLPKDRFSAERLKGVDSTLKIQPAELGDSAMYLCASSLAPRGTGSYYEQYFGPGTRLTVT.